Listed below are T cell receptor beta chains from one sample, sequenced in a study of identical twins. Using its own MiXCR run on the 5' RACE reads, TCRdb lists one record per CDR3 protein. This sample has 1.5 million to 2 million distinct CDR3 sequences; 25% to 35% occur once, and the top ten carry about 0.27%. Sequenced input: cord blood. The receptors derive from a newborn girl in good health. The CDR3 runs from the conserved cysteine through the conserved F or W. A D gene is named only where the DNA matches it firmly. Clone sizes are given selectively: once, few, many, or a class where the clone is expanded.

j_call: TRBJ2-1; d_call: TRBD2; clone_size: NA; cdr3_length: 15; v_call: TRBV18; cdr3_aa: CASSPLAGAPNEQFF; cdr3_nt: TGTGCCAGCTCACCTCTAGCGGGGGCCCCCAATGAGCAGTTCTTC
j_call: TRBJ2-1; d_call: NA; clone_size: NA; cdr3_length: 15; v_call: TRBV20-1; cdr3_aa: CSARRGLGESGEQFF; cdr3_nt: TGCAGTGCTAGAAGGGGCCTAGGGGAGAGTGGTGAGCAGTTCTTC
j_call: TRBJ1-2; d_call: NA; clone_size: many; cdr3_length: 14; v_call: TRBV24-1; cdr3_aa: CATSPTGRNYGYTF; cdr3_nt: TGTGCCACCAGCCCTACAGGACGGAACTATGGCTACACCTTC
j_call: TRBJ2-1; d_call: TRBD1; clone_size: many; cdr3_length: 15; v_call: TRBV5-1; cdr3_aa: CASSGYRGTYNEQFF; cdr3_nt: TGCGCCAGCAGCGGATACAGGGGGACCTACAATGAGCAGTTCTTC
j_call: TRBJ1-5; d_call: NA; clone_size: few; cdr3_length: 14; v_call: TRBV15; cdr3_aa: CATREERGNQPQHF; cdr3_nt: TGTGCCACCAGGGAAGAGAGGGGCAATCAGCCCCAGCATTTT
j_call: TRBJ2-4; d_call: TRBD2; clone_size: many; cdr3_length: 15; v_call: TRBV12-3/TRBV12-4; cdr3_aa: CASSSSGEPKNIQYF; cdr3_nt: TGTGCCAGCAGTTCCAGCGGGGAGCCCAAAAACATTCAGTACTTC
j_call: TRBJ2-7; d_call: NA; clone_size: few; cdr3_length: 15; v_call: TRBV12-3/TRBV12-4; cdr3_aa: CASTPGSLSSYEQYF; cdr3_nt: TGTGCCAGCACCCCTGGGAGCCTTAGCTCCTACGAGCAGTACTTC
j_call: TRBJ1-2; d_call: NA; clone_size: NA; cdr3_length: 13; v_call: TRBV14; cdr3_aa: CASSQPGTYGYTF; cdr3_nt: TGTGCCAGCAGCCAACCGGGGACCTATGGCTACACCTTC
j_call: TRBJ2-7; d_call: NA; clone_size: few; cdr3_length: 13; v_call: TRBV27; cdr3_aa: CASSPLGRYEQYF; cdr3_nt: TGTGCCAGCAGTCCATTGGGCCGCTACGAGCAGTACTTC
j_call: TRBJ2-2; d_call: TRBD1; clone_size: once; cdr3_length: 13; v_call: TRBV2; cdr3_aa: CASRQGAAGELFF; cdr3_nt: TGTGCCAGCAGGCAGGGGGCGGCCGGGGAGCTGTTTTTT
j_call: TRBJ2-1; d_call: TRBD2; clone_size: NA; cdr3_length: 16; v_call: TRBV9; cdr3_aa: CASSAGLAGTYNEQFF; cdr3_nt: TGTGCCAGCAGCGCGGGACTAGCGGGAACCTACAATGAGCAGTTCTTC
j_call: TRBJ2-7; d_call: NA; clone_size: few; cdr3_length: 18; v_call: TRBV5-6; cdr3_aa: CASSQPRIQGWYSYEQYF; cdr3_nt: TGTGCCAGCAGCCAACCTAGGATACAGGGATGGTACTCCTACGAGCAGTACTTC
j_call: TRBJ2-7; d_call: TRBD2; clone_size: few; cdr3_length: 14; v_call: TRBV4-2; cdr3_aa: CASSVTSGIYEQYF; cdr3_nt: TGTGCCAGCAGTGTGACTAGCGGGATCTACGAGCAGTACTTC
j_call: TRBJ2-2; d_call: TRBD1; clone_size: NA; cdr3_length: 18; v_call: TRBV20-1; cdr3_aa: CSARGQGLWYGYTGELFF; cdr3_nt: TGCAGTGCTAGGGGACAGGGTTTGTGGTACGGGTACACCGGGGAGCTGTTTTTT
j_call: TRBJ2-3; d_call: NA; clone_size: NA; cdr3_length: 16; v_call: TRBV20-1; cdr3_aa: CSAREDTLAGWDTQYF; cdr3_nt: TGCAGTGCTAGAGAGGACACCTTGGCAGGGTGGGATACGCAGTATTTT
j_call: TRBJ1-2; d_call: TRBD1; clone_size: NA; cdr3_length: 15; v_call: TRBV12-3/TRBV12-4; cdr3_aa: CASSPRQGLKNLYTF; cdr3_nt: TGTGCCAGCAGCCCCCGACAGGGCCTGAAAAACTTATACACCTTC